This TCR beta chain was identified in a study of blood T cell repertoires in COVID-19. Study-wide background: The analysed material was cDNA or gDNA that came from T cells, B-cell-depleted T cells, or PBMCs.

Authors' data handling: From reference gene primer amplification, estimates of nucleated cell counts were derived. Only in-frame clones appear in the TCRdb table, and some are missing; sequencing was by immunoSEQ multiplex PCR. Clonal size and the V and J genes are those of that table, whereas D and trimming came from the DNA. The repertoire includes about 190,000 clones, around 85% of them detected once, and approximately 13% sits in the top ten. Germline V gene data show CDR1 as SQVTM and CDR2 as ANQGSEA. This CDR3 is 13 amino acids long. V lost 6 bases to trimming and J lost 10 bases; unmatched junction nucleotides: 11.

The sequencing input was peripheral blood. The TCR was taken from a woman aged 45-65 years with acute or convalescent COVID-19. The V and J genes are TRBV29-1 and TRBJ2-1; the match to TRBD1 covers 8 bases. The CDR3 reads CSVTGDLAREQFF. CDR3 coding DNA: TGCAGCGTGACAGGGGACCTAGCTAGAGAGCAGTTCTTC.